This TCR beta chain came from a study of shared clonotypes between healthy human individuals. On this clone itself: The antigen is unknown.

Trimming stripped 5 bases from V and 8 bases from J, with 9 bases between. This CDR3 has 11 residues. Germline CDR1 reads MNHNY; CDR2 reads SVGAGI (reference sequence). Terminally differentiated effector memory CD45RA+ cells were excluded from the naive CD8 cells, which were CD45RO-negative and positively selected for CCR7. Study-level findings and limits: A reduction in generation probabilities was seen for non-shared clonotypes relative to those shared by all four donors.

For each subset, genomic DNA was distributed in equal portions over several immunoSEQ plates. Assay: immunoSEQ multiplex PCR; the TCRdb copy retains only in-frame clones and omits some. The sample includes around 640,000 clones, 96% of them seen just once. The clonotype comes from a young woman in good health. Material for sequencing was naive CD8+ T cells sorted from blood. The J gene is TRBJ1-2, the V gene TRBV6-6; TRBD1 might be the D (6 bases). The CDR3: CASSGGPGYTF. The CDR3 DNA reads TGTGCCAGCAGTGGGGGGCCAGGCTACACCTTC.